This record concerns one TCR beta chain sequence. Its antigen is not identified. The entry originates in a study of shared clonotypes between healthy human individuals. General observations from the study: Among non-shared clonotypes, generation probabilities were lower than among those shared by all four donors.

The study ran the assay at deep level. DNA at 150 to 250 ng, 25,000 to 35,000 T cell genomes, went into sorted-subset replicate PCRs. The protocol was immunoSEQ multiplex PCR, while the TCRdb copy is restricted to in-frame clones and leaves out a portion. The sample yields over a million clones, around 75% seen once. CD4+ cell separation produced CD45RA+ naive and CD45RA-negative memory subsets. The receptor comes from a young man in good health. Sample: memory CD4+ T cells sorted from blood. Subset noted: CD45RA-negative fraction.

The CDR3 sequence: CACSEETQYF. The CDR3 region has the DNA TGTGCCTGCTCCGAAGAGACCCAGTACTTC. The chain has TRBV30 and TRBJ2-5; D is unclear. Germline values: CDR1 GTSNPN, CDR2 SVGIG (reference sequence). The V and J ends lost 6 bases and 3 bases respectively, with 5 bases between them. The length of the CDR3 is 10 residues.